These 29 T cell receptor beta chains were all obtained from the same sample, sequenced in a study of low-dose radiotherapy and immunotherapy resistance in tumors (dated by TCRdb to between 2021 and 2022). The time point label, read with the paper, signifies: after trial treatment. According to the study, the label for this sample's treatment or condition signals: LDRT plus nivolumab, ipilimumab, low-dose cyclophosphamide and aspirin (RACIN trial). The instrument given in TCRdb is Illumina MiniSeq. First-strand cDNA was synthesized using Superscript III and a set of TRAV- and TRBV-specific primers, so that both TCRalpha and TCRbeta chains were covered. A roughly 20-cycle PCR with Phusion amplified the TCRs, pairing a constant-region primer with the adapter that was attached to the V primers. The public reads were reprocessed in TCRdb via fastp at Q25 and MiXCR, keeping in-frame beta chains. Each CDR3 protein appears once, grouped with its most common genes and DNA. The sample table holds about 35,000 distinct CDR3 sequences, of which around 20% were seen once. The ten biggest clones cover roughly 10% of the sample.

Source: PBMCs, taken after low-dose radiotherapy plus immunotherapy. The receptor source for this set is a female donor with ovarian cancer.

This clonotype showed up many times. This chain joins TRBV24-1 and TRBJ2-1, with a possible D match to TRBD2 (5 bases). The germline V gene has CDR1 KGHDR and CDR2 SFDVKD. V was cut by 5 bases and J by 9 bases, with 16 bases left in between. The CDR3 is 14 residues long. CDR3 region: CATSGPNGVGEQFF. CDR3 coding DNA: TGTGCCACCAGTGGCCCCAACGGGGTAGGTGAGCAGTTCTTC.

Note on this clonotype: A far larger clone lies a single base away; this is likely a read error. The chain uses TRBV13 and TRBJ2-1, with D unclear. Germline values: CDR1 PRHDT, CDR2 FYEKMQ (reference sequence). The CDR3 is 14 residues long. Written as DNA, the CDR3 is TGCGCCAGCAGCCAAGGAGCCTCCTACAATGAGCGGTTCTTC. Translation gives CASSQGASYNERFF.

The chain recombines TRBV14 with TRBJ2-7; the D is unclear. The germline V and J ends were trimmed by 1 base and 9 bases, with 10 bases remaining between them. Germline CDR1 is SGHDN and CDR2 is FVKESK. CDR3 length equals 12 residues. CDR3 DNA: TGTGCCAGCAGCCAAGTTCTACAAACGCAGTACTTC. As protein: CASSQVLQTQYF.

This clonotype was detected many times. This chain uses TRBV9 with TRBJ2-1; TRBD2 matches at 9 bases. The V gene's germline CDR1 is SGDLS and CDR2 YYNGEE. The CDR3 consists of 16 residues. J was trimmed by 3 bases and V by 0 bases; bases with no gene match: 4. Written as DNA, the CDR3 is TGTGCCAGCAGCGTAGCCAGCGGGGGGAACTACAATGAGCAGTTCTTC. As protein: CASSVASGGNYNEQFF.

This clonotype has a count of ten or more. The chain carries TRBV28 and TRBJ2-1; tentatively, D is TRBD2 (5 bases). The germline V gene encodes CDR1 MDHEN and CDR2 SYDVKM. V was clipped by 2 bases and J by 12 bases, with 11 bases between them. This CDR3 spans 12 amino acids. The CDR3 is CASSLVAGGQFF. The CDR3 nucleotides read TGTGCCAGCAGTTTAGTGGCAGGAGGGCAGTTCTTC.

This clonotype was seen a few times. The rearrangement uses TRBV5-1 and TRBJ2-3; 9 nucleotides match TRBD2. The germline V gene has CDR1 SGHRS and CDR2 YFSETQ. The length of the CDR3 is 15 residues. Trimming took 1 base from V and 5 from J; bases not matched to a gene: 5. CDR3 bases: TGCGCCAGCAGCTTGTCTAGCGGGATGAAAGATACGCAGTATTTT. This gives the protein CASSLSSGMKDTQYF.

This clonotype has a count of ten or more. This sequence joins TRBV6-8 and TRBJ1-5; TRBD1 is a possible D gene (5 bases). The CDR3 consists of 16 residues. Looked up from germline, CDR1 is MNHGY and CDR2 is SAAAGT. V gave up 5 bases and J gave up 0 bases, with 14 bases separating them. The CDR3 reads CASSEPAGVSNQPQHF. CDR3 nucleotides: TGTGCCAGCAGTGAACCGGCGGGGGTTAGCAATCAGCCCCAGCATTTT.

The genes are TRBV19 and TRBJ1-6, with a weak D call TRBD1 (6 bases). Germline values: CDR1 LNHDA, CDR2 SQIVND (reference sequence). With 7 bases removed from V and 10 bases from J, the gap between germline ends came to 17 bases. This CDR3 is built from 14 residues. The chain's CDR3 is CASNPGGGGSPLHF. For the CDR3, the DNA is TGTGCCAGTAACCCCGGCGGAGGGGGGTCACCCCTCCACTTT.

The chain couples TRBV28 to TRBJ2-7, with 8 bases fitting TRBD2. Germline trimming cut 8 bases from V and 5 bases from J; bases unmatched to any gene: 11. Looked up from germline, CDR1 is MDHEN and CDR2 is SYDVKM. This CDR3 spans 14 amino acids. This CDR3 is CASRQPSGSNEQYF. DNA of the CDR3: TGTGCCAGCCGCCAGCCCAGCGGGAGCAACGAGCAGTACTTC.

In its sample, this clonotype was seen many times. The chain recombines TRBV7-8 with TRBJ2-3, with D unclear. V lost 0 bases to trimming and J lost 4 bases, with 2 bases between them. Looked up from germline, CDR1 is SGHVS and CDR2 is FQNEAQ. This CDR3 is built from 12 residues. CDR3 nucleotide sequence: TGTGCCAGCAGCTTAGCGCCAGATACGCAGTATTTT. It encodes CASSLAPDTQYF. Full variable domain (missing parts from reference TRBV7-8 and TRBJ2-3): GAGVSQSPRYKVAKRGQDVALRCDPISGHVSLFWYQQALGQGPEFLTYFQNEAQLDKSGLPSDRFFAERPEGSVSTLKIQRTQQEDSAVYLCASSLAPDTQYFGPGTRLTVL.

This clonotype was seen ten or more times. The rearrangement joins TRBV27 to TRBJ1-2; 8 bases fit TRBD1. CDR3 size: 16 residues. With V trimmed by 5 bases and J by 8 bases, 16 bases remained unmatched. Germline CDR1 reads MNHEY; CDR2 reads SMNVEV (reference sequence). The CDR3 DNA reads as TGTGCCAGCAGTACTGCCGACCCGAGGACAGGGTTCGGCTACACCTTC. Amino acids: CASSTADPRTGFGYTF.

In this sample, this clonotype turned up a few times. The conserved phenylalanine or tryptophan is not found at the CDR3 terminus, so this likely reflects a read error. The DNA is left out, because the CDR3 cannot be placed on it with certainty; the CDR3 is given as TCRdb lists it. V is TRBV10-3 and J is TRBJ2-7; TRBD2, the table's D call, was not compared with the DNA. The CDR3 length is 8 residues, termini included. Per germline, CDR1 ENHRY and CDR2 SYGVKD. CDR3: CAISDGAR.

The table lists this clonotype with many counts. The chain recombines TRBV6-5 with TRBJ2-7, with 7 bases identical to TRBD1. V was clipped by 7 bases and J by 6 bases; unmatched bases: 9. Germline V CDR1 and CDR2: MNHEY, SVGAGI. This CDR3 has 13 amino acids. This chain's CDR3 is CASTPDRATEQYF. The CDR3, as DNA: TGTGCCAGCACCCCAGACAGGGCCACCGAGCAGTACTTC.

This clonotype was picked up many times. The junction shows a germline mismatch at one end, possibly a read error. The chain combines TRBV7-7 with TRBJ2-2; 7 bases are a match to TRBD1. Germline V gene data show CDR1 as SSHAT and CDR2 as FNYEAQ (reference sequence). CDR3 length equals 15 residues. CDR3 protein: CASSRDTGDTGELFF. The CDR3 DNA is TGTGCTAGCAGCCGGGACACAGGGGATACCGGGGAGCTGTTTTTT.

This clonotype appeared many times. The chain employs TRBV5-1 and TRBJ2-2; 8 nucleotides match TRBD1. CDR1 is SGHRS and CDR2 is YFSETQ in the germline V gene. The CDR3 is 17 residues long. Trimming at V came to 1 base and at J to 2 bases, leaving 7 bases not matched to a gene. In DNA, the CDR3 is TGCGCCAGCAGCTTGCGGCTTACAGGGGGAAACACCGGGGAGCTGTTTTTT. Translation gives CASSLRLTGGNTGELFF.

Concerning this clonotype itself: A far larger clone differs by one base, so this is likely a read error. The genes are TRBV13 and TRBJ2-1; 8 bases align to TRBD1. Looked up from germline, CDR1 is PRHDT and CDR2 is FYEKMQ (reference sequence). The CDR3 covers 16 residues. CDR3 amino acids: CASSVHGTGSYNERFF. The CDR3, as DNA: TGTGCCAGCAGTGTTCACGGGACAGGCTCCTACAATGAGCGGTTCTTC.

In its sample, this clonotype was seen a few times. The chain uses TRBV9 and TRBJ1-1; perhaps TRBD1 as D (5 bases). Trimming removed 5 bases from V and 7 bases from J, with 12 bases in between. Germline lookup yields CDR1 SGDLS and CDR2 YYNGEE. The CDR3 is made up of 12 amino acids. The CDR3 coding sequence is TGTGCCAGCAGAGCAACGGGGGGTGAAGCTTTCTTT. This sequence encodes CASRATGGEAFF.

As to this clonotype: A far larger clone lies a single base away; this is likely a read error. The chain combines TRBV6-1 with TRBJ1-2; D remains unclear. Deletions cut 5 bases from V and 4 bases from J, with 14 bases between. The CDR3 is 14 amino acids. CDR1 and CDR2 from the germline V gene are MNHNS and SASEGT. The DNA for the CDR3 is TGTGCCAGCAGTTTAGCCGACCGAAGCTATGGCTACACCTTC. This encodes CASSLADRSYGYTF.

As regards this clonotype: A far larger clone is only one base removed, so a read error is likely. The V call is TRBV28, the J call TRBJ2-1, with 7 bases identical to TRBD1. Trimming at V came to 7 bases and at J to 10 bases, leaving 7 bases not matched to a gene. The CDR3 contains 12 residues. Germline V CDR1 and CDR2: MDHEN, SYDVKM. In DNA form, the CDR3 reads TGTGCCAGCAAGGACAGGTTGGGCGAGCAGTTCTTC. Translation gives CASKDRLGEQFF.

This clonotype has ten or more counts. This chain joins TRBV20-1 and TRBJ2-1, with D perhaps matching TRBD2 (5 bases). With 3 bases removed from V and 11 bases from J, the gap between germline ends came to 20 bases. The CDR3 runs to 14 residues. CDR1 is DFQATT, CDR2 SNEGSKA, per germline (reference sequence). The DNA of the CDR3 is TGCAGTGCTAGTGCGGGTGTTGATACAATGAAGCAGTTCTTC. Translation gives CSASAGVDTMKQFF.

This chain links TRBV4-3 with TRBJ2-2, with a weak D call TRBD2 (5 bases). The CDR3 sequence is 16 residues long. Between the trimmed V and J ends, which lost 1 base and 6 bases, there was a span of 15 bases. Per the germline V gene, CDR1 is LGHNA and CDR2 is YSLEER. For the CDR3, the DNA is TGCGCCAGCAGCCAAGGGTCTGTTCGGGGTCCCGGGGAGCTGTTTTTT. Translating gives CASSQGSVRGPGELFF.

This clonotype came up many times. The genes are TRBV24-1 and TRBJ2-1, with D perhaps TRBD2 (6 bases). The V gene's germline CDR1 is KGHDR and CDR2 SFDVKD. The V end was cut by 6 bases, the J end by 0 bases, with 14 bases between. The CDR3 consists of 16 residues. CDR3 coding DNA: TGTGCCACCAGTCGGTCGGCTAGCGACTCCTACAATGAGCAGTTCTTC. Protein: CATSRSASDSYNEQFF.

This chain connects TRBV7-9 to TRBJ2-7; the D is unclear. Germline V gene data show CDR1 as SEHNR and CDR2 as FQNEAQ (reference sequence). The V gene lost 5 bases and the J gene lost 7 bases, with 18 bases spanning the gap. The CDR3 length is 14 residues. DNA for the CDR3: TGTGCCAGCAGCCCCTATGGCGACCCCCATGAGCAGTACTTC. Protein: CASSPYGDPHEQYF.

V is TRBV7-8 and J is TRBJ1-5, with TRBD1 as a possible D gene (5 bases). This CDR3 is built from 14 residues. V lost 3 bases and J 4 bases, leaving 10 bases between the germline ends. CDR1 and CDR2 (germline): SGHVS, FQNEAQ. CDR3 sequence: CASSLVGRNQPQHF. The CDR3 DNA follows: TGTGCCAGCAGCTTGGTGGGGCGGAATCAGCCCCAGCATTTT.

This clonotype occurred many times. The chain recombines TRBV28 with TRBJ1-1, with no clear D. The CDR3 is made up of 17 amino acids. The V end was cut by 0 bases, the J end by 0 bases, with 14 bases between. Germline lookup yields CDR1 MDHEN and CDR2 SYDVKM. CDR3 loop: CASSLCLKWAMNTEAFF. The CDR3 DNA follows: TGTGCCAGCAGTTTATGCCTCAAGTGGGCAATGAACACTGAAGCTTTCTTT.

This clonotype was recorded many times. The chain combines TRBV12-3 or TRBV12-4 with TRBJ1-1, with D hard to call. V lost 6 bases and J 4 bases, leaving 12 bases between the germline ends. This CDR3 contains 13 residues. CDR3 sequence reads: CASSPQEFTEAFF. CDR3 DNA sequence: TGTGCCAGCAGCCCCCAGGAGTTCACTGAAGCTTTCTTT.

The gene calls are TRBV5-1 and TRBJ2-6; D possibly uses TRBD1 or TRBD2 (5 bases each). V was cut by 1 base and J by 4 bases, with 9 bases left in between. The germline V gene has CDR1 SGHRS and CDR2 YFSETQ. The CDR3 has 15 amino acids. The CDR3 sequence: CASSLWGNGANVLTF. The CDR3 DNA is TGCGCCAGCAGCTTGTGGGGGAACGGGGCCAACGTCCTGACTTTC.

This clonotype was counted many times. This chain links TRBV20-1 with TRBJ2-1; 12 bases line up with TRBD2. The V gene's germline CDR1 is DFQATT and CDR2 SNEGSKA (reference sequence). The CDR3 extends over 14 amino acids. Losses at the gene ends were 5 bases for V and 3 bases for J; bases not matched to a gene: 2. The CDR3 spells CSAPTSGGYNEQFF. For the CDR3, the DNA is TGCAGTGCTCCGACTAGCGGGGGCTACAATGAGCAGTTCTTC.

The table lists this clonotype with many counts. The chain uses TRBV2 and TRBJ1-3; 10 bases agree with TRBD1. CDR3 length: 15 amino acids. Germline V lookup: CDR1 SNHLY, CDR2 FYNNEI. The ends lost 8 bases at V and 2 bases at J; junction bases unmatched: 6. The CDR3 DNA is TGTGCCAGCGGGGACAGGGGAGGCACTGGAAACACCATATATTTT. As protein: CASGDRGGTGNTIYF.